Detailed here is one T cell receptor (beta chain). This clone has a handful of counts. The antigen this receptor binds is unknown. No qualities accompany the bases; no much larger clone lies one base away. The V end loses 10 bases and the J end loses 2 bases, and a stretch of 15 bases separates them. The CDR3, from cysteine to phenylalanine, totals 14 residues. Of the read, only the CDR3 DNA is kept; its 42 bases are in frame from base 1. CDR1 is given as MNHNS and CDR2 as SASEGT, both from the germline V gene. This sample stems from a study of cytomegalovirus exposure and HLA in healthy donors listed by TCRdb under 2017. Looking at the study overall: An earlier analysis of 587 of the donors reported around 280 Gb of sequence data and 117 million unique TCR beta sequences obtained from approximately 180 million T cells. The study combined high-throughput TCR immunosequencing, statistical association of individual TCRs with disease status, and machine learning to predict cytomegalovirus infection status. Four to six DR-DQ haplotypes were handled as single units for association and clustering, since linkage in the cohort was strong. Across under 500 genotyped donors of the cohort, an average of about 240,000 unique TCR beta nucleotide sequences per donor were sequenced, and approximately 17% of those sequences were non-productive. Among the roughly 410 genotyped donors, around 81% belonged to the genetic ancestry cluster associated with self-reported Caucasian donors. The study profiled the T cell repertoires of hundreds of subjects by immunosequencing and related them to cytomegalovirus serostatus. The aim of the study was to test whether cataloging public T cell receptors could identify signatures of past pathogen exposure. Donor age, sex, ethnicity and CMV serostatus were compiled alongside the repertoire data. Class I and class II HLA loci were covered by the typing at four-digit resolution. The number of typed donors differed by locus: about 620-640 for A, B, C, DRB1 and DQB1; 522 for DQA1; some 590 for DPA1; and around 450 for DPB1. Every repertoire in the discovery cohort had been generated on one and the same sequencing platform. A later analysis re-analyzed previously published TCR beta repertoires from about 730 donors and added high-resolution HLA genotyping to study TCR occurrence patterns. A later genetic analysis used genome-wide SNP genotypes for about 65% of the 666 donors, treating that subset as a discovery cohort. Rather than using new phenotypic data, the later analysis identified candidate immune exposures from TCR beta sequences and from how often those sequences occurred across donors. Along with the roughly 710-subject first cohort, a separate validation cohort of more than 90 different subjects was used. To decide whether each TCR beta V gene segment behaved as functional or pseudogenic, an earlier analysis of 587 of the donors relied on high-throughput TCR beta sequencing. An early release covering roughly 640 HLA-typed donors comprised roughly 300 gigabases of sequencing data and tens of millions of unique TCR sequences. The paper's findings and limits, for the study overall: The earlier analysis of around 600 of the donors excluded roughly 17 rarely observed V segments, including chromosome 9 orphons, because counts were too low. According to a later analysis, parvovirus B19, influenza, CMV and Epstein-Barr virus appeared linked to several top co-occurrence clusters. CMV serostatus was the only immune exposure information available for the cohort. In a later genetic analysis, fewer N-insertions in productive TCRs were reported among donors in an Asian-associated ancestry cluster than the approximately 670-donor mean. A further reported finding was that TCR beta sequences accurately predicted the HLA-A and HLA-B alleles for most subjects in the first cohort. The classifier was reported to diagnose cytomegalovirus status with high specificity and sensitivity in both the original cohort and the validation cohort. According to a later analysis, TCR association rates differed among HLA loci, with DRB1 alleles showing the most associated TCRs and HLA-C alleles showing the fewest. A few of the identified cytomegalovirus-associated TCR beta chains were confirmed in vitro to be specific for cytomegalovirus antigens. The study gave a list of 150 to 200 TCR beta chains associated with cytomegalovirus. Some IMGT-functional V segments, including TRBV6-2 and TRBV6-3, could not be told apart with the 87-base-pair reads, so those segments were excluded. In a later genetic analysis, a missense DCLRE1C variant was associated with V-gene and J-gene trimming of TCR beta chains, and the association was replicated in an independent cohort. Because HLA typing was unavailable for some donors at each locus, only the typed subset was used in association tests. In a later analysis, most CMV-associated TCR beta chains were found to appear HLA-restricted, with HLA associations seemingly driven largely by CMV exposure. A cluster of highly shared sequence variants was judged likely to be a technical artifact of the sequencing pipeline. Specific HLA alleles were associated with over 15,000 TCR beta sequences at a false discovery rate of 0.05 in a later analysis. A later analysis found that HLA-associated TCR beta chains were more clonally expanded and had lower generation probabilities than equally common non-associated chains. The authors suggested that the approach could potentially be extended to other disease states and immunological phenotypes. Assigning TCR associations to individual alleles was difficult when HLA alleles, especially DR and DQ, strongly co-occurred. Presence/absence analyses assumed roughly uniform sequencing depth across donors, an assumption that may not hold. Correlated functional status among segregating V segments might be attributable to linkage disequilibrium, but an unknown experimental factor could not be ruled out. This cohort had only TCR beta chains sequenced, and the lack of alpha or paired-chain data limited which features could be detected. While some public TCRs were present in many individuals, most TCR sequences turned up only very rarely across donors. Broadly in line with IMGT annotations, most TCR beta V segments showed up in productive rearrangements about 87% or about 30% of the time in an earlier analysis of several hundred of the donors.

The cohort consisted of some 730 healthy bone marrow donors. At the time of sampling, every cohort member was nominally healthy, though immune exposures that went unrecorded were likely present. The donor was CMV seropositive and belonged to the group of about 290 seropositive cohort members. A peripheral blood sample was collected from each donor, and TCR beta sequencing was performed on peripheral blood mononuclear cells. Genomic DNA was extracted from the blood cell samples with the Qiagen DNeasy Blood Extraction Kit. The library was obtained by the immunoSEQ multiplex PCR assay. A mixture of 60 forward primers for TCR Vbeta segments and 13 reverse primers for TCR Jbeta segments was used in the multiplex PCR. The CDR3 region of rearranged TCR beta genes was amplified from genomic DNA by a multiplex PCR assay. On the Illumina HiSeq System, the amplified TCR beta libraries were sequenced as 87-base-pair reads. The study's own analysis went as follows. A later analysis counted approximately 84 million unique TCR beta chains across the 640 or so repertoires, and roughly 9.9 million of these chains were shared by at least two donors. Raw reads were error-corrected and collapsed into unique sequences by a nearest-neighbor algorithm in which closely related sequences were merged to remove PCR and sequencing errors. CDR3 sequences were aligned to IMGT reference sequences to assign V, D and J gene segments. For a sequence to be retained, a match of at least six nucleotides was required to both a V gene segment and a J gene segment. A rearrangement counted as productive if the CDR3 had no stop codons and remained in frame with V and J, and every other rearrangement counted as non-productive. Following IMGT convention, CDR3 was defined as the stretch from the second conserved V-encoded cysteine to the conserved J-encoded phenylalanine. The earlier analysis of about 500 of the donors excluded sequences that lacked an unambiguous match to a single V gene segment. In an earlier analysis of roughly 600 of the donors, a V segment was called functional when productive rearrangements were above 56.7%, and segregating when the standard deviation between donors exceeded 5%. To diagnose cytomegalovirus status from the catalog of TCR beta chain sequences, a statistical classification framework was built. V and J gene assignment, in a later analysis, came from comparing TCR nucleotide sequences with IMGT/GENE-DB human TR gene sequences. A later analysis assigned CDR3 sequences and most-parsimonious VDJ recombination scenarios with the TCRdist pipeline. A later analysis defined each TCR beta chain by its CDR3 amino acid sequence plus V-gene family, and excluded reads lacking a unique V-gene family. A later analysis removed over 500 highly shared, low-generation-probability nucleotide sequences to deal with suspected cross-contamination and a sequencing artifact. For each public chain, a later analysis derived a clonal expansion index from normalized ranks of inferred template counts within each repertoire. In a later analysis, generation probabilities were computed using a VDJ recombination model fitted to out-of-frame rearrangements, and the results were checked against IGoR. A later analysis scored TCR-TCR, TCR-HLA and TCR-CMV co-occurrence with hypergeometric tests, applying a repertoire-size bias correction to TCR pairs. To estimate false discovery rates, a later analysis permuted the HLA or CMV assignments 20 times. A later analysis grouped co-occurring TCRs with DBSCAN, adding TCRdist sequence similarity when clustering within HLA-allele-positive subsets. Repertoires with fewer than 30,000 or more than 120,000 public chains were left out of co-occurrence clustering, as were a handful of repertoires with anomalous nucleotide sharing. What TCRdb holds here is the immuneACCESS table cut down to in-frame rearrangements. Part of the clones is not present; checked against another copy, under half of the missing clones reflect an unresolved V gene, and the others are unexplained. The V and J calls and clone size are taken from that table; D and trimming were inferred from the DNA. The sample profile shows 150,000 to 190,000 clones; approximately 86% of them were found once. Of the sample, 6.5% to 7.5% is held by the ten largest clones.

This chain joins TRBV6-1 to TRBJ2-1; a tentative D call is TRBD1 (6 bases match). The TCR originated in a woman between 50 and 59 years old in good health and CMV-seropositive. Specimen: PBMCs. In nucleotides, the sequence is TGTGCCACCTCCGGGACAAACACCTACAATGAGCAGTTCTTC. The resulting protein is CATSGTNTYNEQFF.